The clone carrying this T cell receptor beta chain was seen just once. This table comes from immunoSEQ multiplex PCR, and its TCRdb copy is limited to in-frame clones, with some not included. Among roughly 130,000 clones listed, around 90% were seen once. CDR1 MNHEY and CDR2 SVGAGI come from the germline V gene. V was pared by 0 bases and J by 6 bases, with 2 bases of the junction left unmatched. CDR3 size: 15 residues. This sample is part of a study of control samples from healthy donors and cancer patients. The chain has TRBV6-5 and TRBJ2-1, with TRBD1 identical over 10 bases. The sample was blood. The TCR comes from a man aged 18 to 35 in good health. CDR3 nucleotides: TGTGCCAGCAGTTACTCCGGGACAGGGGCCAATGAGCAGTTCTTC. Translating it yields CASSYSGTGANEQFF.